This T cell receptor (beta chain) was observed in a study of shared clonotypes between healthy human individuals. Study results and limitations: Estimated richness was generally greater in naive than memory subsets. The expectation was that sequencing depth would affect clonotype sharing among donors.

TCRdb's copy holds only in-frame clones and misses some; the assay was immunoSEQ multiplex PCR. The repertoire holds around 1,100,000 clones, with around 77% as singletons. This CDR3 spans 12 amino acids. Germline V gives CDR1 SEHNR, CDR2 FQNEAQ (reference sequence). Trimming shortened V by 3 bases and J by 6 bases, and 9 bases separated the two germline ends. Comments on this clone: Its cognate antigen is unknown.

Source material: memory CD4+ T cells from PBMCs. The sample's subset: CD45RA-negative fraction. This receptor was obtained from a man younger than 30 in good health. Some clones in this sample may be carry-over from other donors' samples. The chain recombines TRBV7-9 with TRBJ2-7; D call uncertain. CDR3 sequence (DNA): TGTGCCAGCAGCTTTGTACTCAGCGAGCAGTACTTC. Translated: CASSFVLSEQYF.